The entry that follows covers one T cell receptor beta chain sequence. Sequencing used immunoSEQ multiplex PCR; TCRdb keeps in-frame clones, though not all of them. This table holds 55,000 or so clones, more than 70% found once. The CDR3 covers 17 residues. Germline V CDR1 and CDR2: LNHDA, SQIVND (reference sequence). Trimming removed 3 bases from V and 2 bases from J; junction bases left unmatched: 9. The data derive from a study of blood T cell repertoires in COVID-19. Turning to the study itself: PBMCs, B-cell-depleted T cells, or T cells were the source of the cDNA or gDNA that made up the material.

This clonotype was obtained from a man in his sixties with active or convalescent COVID-19. The chain combines TRBV19 with TRBJ1-5, with 8 bases aligning to TRBD1. Sequencing was carried out using peripheral blood. CDR3 sequence reads: CASSMAIGTGGNQPQHF. The CDR3 region has the DNA TGTGCCAGTAGTATGGCTATCGGGACAGGAGGCAATCAGCCCCAGCATTTT.